The 19 T cell receptor beta chains below were found in one sample sequenced in a study of beta chain features in type 1 diabetes. Every bit of the isolated RNA underwent reverse transcription, so sequencing read expressed TCRB transcripts. Data came from immunoSEQ multiplex PCR; TCRdb stores just in-frame clones and leaves some out. In the table there are 640,000 or so clones, more than 13% of which are singletons. Notes on the study in general: Moderately but significantly shorter TCRB CDR3s were found in Type 1 diabetes patients in all four CD4+ subsets.

No antigens are known for them. The sample consisted of naive CD4+ T cells from blood. The receptor source for this set is a man younger than 30 with type 1 diabetes.

CDR3 residues: CATSRDSVLARDEQFF. CDR3 bases: TGTGCCACCAGCAGAGATTCTGTCCTAGCTAGGGATGAGCAGTTCTTC. The chain is built from TRBV15 and TRBJ2-1; D might be TRBD2 (5 bases). The V and J ends lost 0 bases and 8 bases respectively, with 17 bases between them. The CDR3 covers 16 residues. CDR1 LNHNV and CDR2 YYDKDF come from the germline V gene (reference sequence).

The chain joins TRBV5-4 to TRBJ2-3; 7 positions agree with TRBD1. This CDR3 comprises 14 residues. Trimming at V came to 2 bases and at J to 3 bases, leaving 3 bases not matched to a gene. The germline V gene has CDR1 SGHNT and CDR2 YYREEE (reference sequence). CDR3 in amino acids: CASSLQQGTDTQYF. CDR3 sequence (DNA): TGTGCCAGCAGCTTACAACAGGGGACAGATACGCAGTATTTT.

The V gene is TRBV7-8, the J gene TRBJ1-2; no firm D call. Germline V gene lookup returns CDR1 SGHVS and CDR2 FQNEAQ. V was trimmed by 5 bases and J by 6 bases, leaving 16 bases between them. The CDR3 covers 14 residues. CDR3 bases: TGTGCCAGCAGCCTCCGGGTCTCCCAAGATGGCTACACCTTC. This encodes CASSLRVSQDGYTF.

This clone has just a few counts. Here the CDR3 DNA reads TGTGCCATCAGTGAGGGGGGCGACTATGGCTACACCTTC. Residues: CAISEGGDYGYTF. The V and J genes are TRBV10-3 and TRBJ1-2; possibly TRBD1 for D (6 bases). Trimming took off 2 bases at V and 3 bases at J, with 7 bases between the two ends. The CDR3 sequence is 13 residues long. Germline V gene data show CDR1 as ENHRY and CDR2 as SYGVKD.

This clone was detected a few times. This rearrangement joins TRBV2 to TRBJ2-1, with a tentative D call TRBD2 (6 bases). Germline V CDR1 and CDR2: SNHLY, FYNNEI. Trimming pared 7 bases from V and 4 bases from J, leaving 11 bases between. The CDR3 runs 13 residues. DNA of the CDR3: TGTGCCAGCACGTGGAGGGGATACAATGAGCAGTTCTTC. As protein: CASTWRGYNEQFF. Together with reference TRBV2 and TRBJ2-1, the CDR3 gives the full variable domain: EPEVTQTPSHQVTQMGQEVILRCVPISNHLYFYWYRQILGQKVEFLVSFYNNEISEKSEIFDDQFSVERPDGSNFTLKIRSTKLEDSAMYFCASTWRGYNEQFFGPGTRLTVL.

V and J are TRBV7-2 and TRBJ1-1; D remains ambiguous. Germline values: CDR1 SGHTA, CDR2 FQGNSA. V was shortened by 6 bases and J by 3 bases, with 5 bases between the two germline ends. This CDR3 is 11 amino acids long. As DNA, the CDR3 is TGTGCCAGCAGTAGGGACACTGAAGCTTTCTTT. Translating gives CASSRDTEAFF.

The chain joins TRBV9 to TRBJ1-4; TRBD1 might be the D (6 bases). V dropped 2 bases and J dropped 2 bases, with 7 bases sitting between them. This CDR3 comprises 14 residues. Germline V gene lookup returns CDR1 SGDLS and CDR2 YYNGEE. Written as DNA, the CDR3 is TGTGCCAGCAGCGTTCAGGGGACTAATGAAAAACTGTTTTTT. Translated: CASSVQGTNEKLFF.

This rearrangement joins TRBV9 to TRBJ2-1, with TRBD2 identical over 9 bases. In germline, CDR1 is SGDLS, CDR2 YYNGEE. The junction had 12 bases not matched to a gene; V was cut back by 3 bases and J by 8 bases. The CDR3 is 16 amino acids. CDR3 loop: CASSERVMREGHEQFF. The CDR3 coding sequence is TGTGCCAGCAGCGAGAGGGTTATGCGGGAGGGCCATGAGCAGTTCTTC.

This clone was seen a few times. The chain recombines TRBV2 with TRBJ1-2; D not resolved. CDR3 size: 13 residues. V gave up 8 bases and J gave up 7 bases, with 17 bases separating them. CDR1 is SNHLY, CDR2 FYNNEI, per germline. CDR3 sequence (DNA): TGTGCCAGCGGCGAGGAGGATGGTGCTGGCTACACCTTC. Amino acids: CASGEEDGAGYTF.

This clone has just a few counts. The chain uses TRBV7-9 and TRBJ1-4, with 7 bases matching TRBD1. The junction had 6 bases not matched to a gene; V was cut back by 5 bases and J by 0 bases. There are 16 residues in the CDR3. CDR1 SEHNR and CDR2 FQNEAQ come from the germline V gene (reference sequence). The CDR3 DNA sequence: TGTGCCAGCAGCAAAGGACAGGCCCCAACTAATGAAAAACTGTTTTTT. Its translation is CASSKGQAPTNEKLFF.

This clone was seen more than once but under ten times. This sequence joins TRBV5-4 and TRBJ2-3; D perhaps matches TRBD2 (6 bases). The germline V gene has CDR1 SGHNT and CDR2 YYREEE (reference sequence). CDR3 size: 15 residues. V was clipped by 3 bases and J by 2 bases, with 13 bases between them. As DNA, the CDR3 is TGTGCCAGCAGCTCGCAGTGGGAGGCCACAGATACGCAGTATTTT. Encoded protein: CASSSQWEATDTQYF.

This clone occurred a few times. This chain connects TRBV19 to TRBJ2-7, with TRBD1 matching 8 bases. The germline V gene has CDR1 LNHDA and CDR2 SQIVND (reference sequence). The CDR3 spans 15 residues. V lost 5 bases and J lost 6; bases outside the gene matches: 12. The CDR3 reads CASSVGQAVRREQYF. CDR3 in DNA: TGTGCCAGTAGTGTGGGACAGGCGGTCCGACGCGAGCAGTACTTC.

The V gene is TRBV7-9, the J gene TRBJ2-7; TRBD1 might be the D (6 bases). This CDR3 is 15 amino acids long. Germline CDR1 SEHNR, CDR2 FQNEAQ (reference sequence). V was pared by 3 bases and J by 6 bases, with 18 bases between. CDR3 coding DNA: TGTGCCAGCAGCTTTTATGGGACAAGAACATCCGAGCAGTACTTC. Translating gives CASSFYGTRTSEQYF.

This clone has more than one count but fewer than ten. The chain recombines TRBV7-2 with TRBJ2-7, with D maybe TRBD1 (5 bases). The germline V gene encodes CDR1 SGHTA and CDR2 FQGNSA. V lost 5 bases, J lost 2 bases, and 16 bases lay in between. This CDR3 is 15 amino acids long. The CDR3 sequence: CASSPDSRNTYEQYF. Here the CDR3 DNA reads TGTGCCAGCAGCCCCGACAGCCGAAACACCTACGAGCAGTACTTC.

There are a few counts of this clone. The rearrangement joins TRBV6-5 to TRBJ2-5, with D perhaps TRBD2 (5 bases). Per the germline V gene, CDR1 is MNHEY and CDR2 is SVGAGI. This CDR3 is 15 amino acids long. V lost 6 bases to trimming and J lost 1 base, with 15 bases between them. CDR3 residues: CASSLRASLQETQYF. CDR3 coding DNA: TGTGCCAGCAGCCTGAGGGCTAGCCTCCAAGAGACCCAGTACTTC.

The sample holds a few counts of this clone. This rearrangement joins TRBV28 to TRBJ2-7; a weak D match, TRBD1 (5 bases). The germline V gene encodes CDR1 MDHEN and CDR2 SYDVKM. The length of the CDR3 is 14 residues. Trimming pared 6 bases from V and 3 bases from J, leaving 15 bases between. This CDR3 is CASRTLTANYEQYF. As DNA, the CDR3 is TGTGCCAGCAGGACCTTGACAGCAAACTACGAGCAGTACTTC.

The chain employs TRBV29-1 and TRBJ1-1, with D possibly TRBD1 on 5 matching bases. The CDR3 contains 13 residues. V was cut by 6 bases and J by 0 bases, with 11 bases left in between. Germline lookup yields CDR1 SQVTM and CDR2 ANQGSEA. This chain's CDR3 is CSVGHVLNTEAFF. CDR3 nucleotides: TGCAGCGTCGGACACGTTTTGAACACTGAAGCTTTCTTT.

In its sample, this clone was seen a few times. The chain carries TRBV6-5 and TRBJ1-2, with TRBD1 matching 8 bases. The CDR3 runs to 14 residues. Germline CDR1 reads MNHEY; CDR2 reads SVGAGI. The J segment lost 4 bases and the V segment lost 5 bases, leaving 6 bases of the junction unmatched. DNA of the CDR3: TGTGCCAGCAGTCGGGACAGGACCCGCTATGGCTACACCTTC. Residues: CASSRDRTRYGYTF.

The gene calls are TRBV30 and TRBJ2-2, with unresolved D. V lost 5 bases and J lost 3, with 10 bases in between. The CDR3 extends over 13 amino acids. CDR1 GTSNPN and CDR2 SVGIG come from the germline V gene (reference sequence). The chain's CDR3 is CAWQDGDTGELFF. CDR3 DNA: TGTGCCTGGCAGGACGGAGACACCGGGGAGCTGTTTTTT.